The rows below give T cell receptor beta chains drawn from one sample of a study of T cells in tuberculosis. Some clones are missing from TCRdb's copy, which holds only in-frame ones; the method was immunoSEQ multiplex PCR. The table shows about 35,000 clones, with about 85% occurring only once. The material sequenced was PBMCs, taken at tuberculosis diagnosis. The receptor source for this set is an adult with tuberculosis. Both conserved end residues are part of each CDR3. D genes are given only for firm matches. Clone size is stated in some rows and not others, as once, few, many or a class when expanded.

J,V,D,size,DNA,CDR3
TRBJ2-5,TRBV19,.,.,TGTGCCAGTACCCCAGCCTTAGGGGTCCAAGAGACCCAGTACTTC,CASTPALGVQETQYF
TRBJ2-1,TRBV6-5,.,.,TGTGCCAGCAGGCGGGGCGGCTACAATGAGCAGTTCTTC,CASRRGGYNEQFF
TRBJ2-7,TRBV27,TRBD1,.,TGTGCCAGCAGTCCACAGGGGTGGGCCTACGAGCAGTACTTC,CASSPQGWAYEQYF
TRBJ2-5,TRBV7-2,.,.,TGTGCCAGCAGCTCTGAGAAGACCCAGTACTTC,CASSSEKTQYF
TRBJ1-5,TRBV15,.,.,TGTGCCACCAGCGCGGGACGGCGTAGCAATCAGCCCCAGCATTTT,CATSAGRRSNQPQHF
TRBJ2-7,TRBV4-1,.,.,TGCGCCAGCAGCCAGGGGCTCGATGGGTCCTACGAGCAGTACTTC,CASSQGLDGSYEQYF
TRBJ2-5,TRBV10-3,.,.,TGTGCCATCAGCCCAATAGATTCAGGGGGAGGAGAGACCCAGTACTTC,CAISPIDSGGGETQYF
TRBJ2-6,TRBV25-1,TRBD2,.,TGTGCCAGCAGTGGCGGGGGGGTCTCTGGGGCCAACGTCCTGACTTTC,CASSGGGVSGANVLTF
TRBJ1-6,TRBV4-1,.,once,TGCGCCAGCAGCCAGAATGCTATTATGTCACCCCTCCACTTT,CASSQNAIMSPLHF
TRBJ2-5,TRBV30,.,.,TGTGCCTGGAGTGTACAAGCCTATCGGAGTAGCGCTCAAGAGACCCAGTACTTC,CAWSVQAYRSSAQETQYF
TRBJ2-3,TRBV6-1,TRBD2,.,TGTGCCAGCAGTGTAATGAGGACTAGCGGGGGGGCAGGGCAGTATTTT,CASSVMRTSGGAGQYF
TRBJ2-5,TRBV9,.,.,TGTGCCAGCAGCTCCCCTCAGGTAGAGACCCAGTACTTC,CASSSPQVETQYF
TRBJ1-1,TRBV5-6,TRBD1,.,TGTGCCAGCAGTTCGGGTCTTGACAGGGGGCGGACTGAAGCTTTCTTT,CASSSGLDRGRTEAFF
TRBJ2-7,TRBV21-1,.,.,TGTGCCAGCAGCACGCCCTCAGAATACGAGCAGTACTTC,CASSTPSEYEQYF
TRBJ2-2,TRBV2,.,.,TGTGCCAGCAGTGCCCTATTTACCGGGGGCACCGGGGAGCTGTTTTTT,CASSALFTGGTGELFF
TRBJ1-2,TRBV2,.,.,TGTGCCAGCAGTCGTTACACCACCACAAACTATGGCTACACCTTC,CASSRYTTTNYGYTF
TRBJ1-5,TRBV7-9,.,.,TGTGCCAGCAGCTTAGACACCAATCAGCCCCAGCATTTT,CASSLDTNQPQHF
TRBJ2-1,TRBV4-1,.,.,TGCGCCAGCAGCCTTGATGCCCGGACATCAACCTCCTACAATGAGCAGTTCTTC,CASSLDARTSTSYNEQFF
TRBJ1-2,TRBV4-1,.,.,TGCGCCAGCAGCCAAGTTTCCGGAGACTATGGCTACACCTTC,CASSQVSGDYGYTF